A single sample is the source of the 32 T cell receptor beta chains below, sequenced in a study of T cells after posttransplantation cyclophosphamide. Repertoires were generated with immunoSEQ multiplex PCR, while TCRdb's copy carries only in-frame clones and drops some. The sample contains roughly 20,000 clones, 70% to 90% of which appear only once. Sampled 1 year posttransplant, controls received myeloablative marrow transplants, methotrexate and a calcineurin inhibitor. This material consisted of PBMCs, taken about 400 days after allogeneic stem cell transplant with calcineurin inhibitor and methotrexate. The receptors come from a female patient in her thirties or forties who received an allogeneic stem cell transplant from an unrelated donor, was CMV-positive, and had acute and chronic GVHD. Some T cells could come from the graft donor.

This sequence joins TRBV11-2 and TRBJ2-7, with D unresolved. V shed 5 bases and J shed 5 bases, with 10 bases lying between them. The length of the CDR3 is 12 residues. Germline assignment: CDR1 SGHAT and CDR2 FQNNGV. CDR3 DNA sequence: TGTGCCAGCAGCGACCGACGGGACGAGCAGTACTTC. Amino acids: CASSDRRDEQYF.

This clone was seen a single time. The gene calls are TRBV6-6 and TRBJ2-7; no definite D call. V lost 6 bases, J lost 4 bases, and 10 bases lay in between. Per germline, CDR1 MNHNY and CDR2 SVGAGI (reference sequence). There are 12 residues in the CDR3. This CDR3 reads CASRTLAYEQYF. DNA of the CDR3: TGTGCCAGCAGAACGCTGGCATACGAGCAGTACTTC.

In nucleotides, the CDR3 is TGTGCCAGCAGCTTAGGAACCAGGGGACGCGAGCAGTACTTC. This encodes CASSLGTRGREQYF. The chain links TRBV7-3 to TRBJ2-7, with D possibly being TRBD1 (6 bases). Germline V gene sequence: CDR1 SGHTA, CDR2 FQGTGA. The CDR3 sequence is 14 residues long. V lost 2 bases to trimming and J lost 6 bases, with 14 bases between them.

This clone was seen a handful of times. The chain links TRBV5-4 to TRBJ1-1, with D possibly TRBD1 on 6 matching bases. V was clipped by 2 bases and J by 1 base, with 6 bases between them. The CDR3 loop spans 13 amino acids. The germline gives CDR1 SGHNT, CDR2 YYREEE (reference sequence). The CDR3 nucleotides are TGTGCCAGCAGCTTAGGGGGGAACACTGAAGCTTTCTTT. This translates into CASSLGGNTEAFF.

The chain is built from TRBV6-6 and TRBJ1-1; D unresolved. Per the germline V gene, CDR1 is MNHNY and CDR2 is SVGAGI (reference sequence). V lost 6 bases and J 0 bases, leaving 14 bases between the germline ends. The CDR3 runs 15 residues. The CDR3 sequence: CASSYLPLMNTEAFF. CDR3 bases: TGTGCCAGCAGCTACCTACCCTTAATGAACACTGAAGCTTTCTTT.

The CDR3 here is CASSLFWGQEDTQYF. The CDR3, as DNA: TGTGCCAGCAGCTTATTCTGGGGGCAAGAAGATACGCAGTATTTT. The V call is TRBV7-2, the J call TRBJ2-3; D is possibly TRBD1 (6 bases). Germline V gives CDR1 SGHTA, CDR2 FQGNSA. CDR3 length: 15 residues. With 2 bases removed from V and 5 bases from J, the gap between germline ends came to 14 bases.

On this clone itself: The identical CDR3 is also encoded by other nucleotide sequences in the sample. The chain links TRBV6-5 to TRBJ2-2; D is perhaps TRBD2 (5 bases). V lost 5 bases to trimming and J lost 6 bases, with 16 bases between them. Germline lookup yields CDR1 MNHEY and CDR2 SVGAGI. This CDR3 has 15 residues. CDR3 sequence (DNA): TGTGCCAGCAGTCGGGGTGTTCGTTGGCCCGGGGAGCTGTTTTTT. It encodes CASSRGVRWPGELFF.

The genes are TRBV27 and TRBJ2-7; 8 bases fit TRBD2. V was clipped by 6 bases and J by 4 bases; unmatched bases: 8. Per germline, CDR1 MNHEY and CDR2 SMNVEV (reference sequence). There are 14 residues in the CDR3. CDR3 nucleotides: TGTGCCAGCAGCCTCGGACTAGCAGATTACGAGCAGTACTTC. This gives the protein CASSLGLADYEQYF.

The chain has TRBV11-2 and TRBJ1-5; D is possibly TRBD1 (6 bases). Germline CDR1 and CDR2: SGHAT and FQNNGV. CDR3 length equals 13 residues. V gave up 4 bases and J gave up 5 bases, with 9 bases separating them. CDR3 in amino acids: CASSSNRDQPQHF. The CDR3 DNA reads TGTGCCAGCAGCTCCAACAGGGATCAGCCCCAGCATTTT. Looking up the rest from reference TRBV11-2 and TRBJ1-5 gives the full variable domain: EAGVAQSPRYKIIEKRQSVAFWCNPISGHATLYWYQQILGQGPKLLIQFQNNGVVDDSQLPKDRFSAERLKGVDSTLKIQPAKLEDSAVYLCASSSNRDQPQHFGDGTRLSIL.

This clone was observed a few times. The CDR3 DNA sequence: TGTGCCAGCAATATGGCAGGGGCTTATAGCAATCAGCCCCAGCATTTT. Amino acid sequence: CASNMAGAYSNQPQHF. The rearrangement links TRBV5-6 to TRBJ1-5, with TRBD1 as a possible D gene (6 bases). V was trimmed by 6 bases and J by 0 bases, leaving 16 bases between them. CDR1 and CDR2 from the germline V gene are SGHDT and YYEEEE. The CDR3 sequence is 16 residues long.

The J gene is TRBJ2-5, the V gene TRBV2; unclear D gene. Trimming stripped 3 bases from V and 0 bases from J, with 5 bases between. The CDR3 is 13 residues long. Germline CDR1 and CDR2: SNHLY and FYNNEI. DNA for the CDR3: TGTGCCAGCAGTGACAGGTACCAAGAGACCCAGTACTTC. Its protein product is CASSDRYQETQYF.

V gene TRBV18 combines with J gene TRBJ2-3, with a tentative D call TRBD1 (6 bases). Deletions cut 2 bases from V and 8 bases from J, with 23 bases between. The CDR3 covers 17 residues. Germline CDR1 reads KGHSH; CDR2 reads LQKENI. CDR3 in amino acids: CASSPSPTGILGITQYF. In DNA form, the CDR3 reads TGTGCCAGCTCACCATCCCCTACAGGGATCCTCGGGATTACGCAGTATTTT.

J is TRBJ2-7 and V is TRBV14; D unclear. This CDR3 region has 16 residues. V was pared by 4 bases and J by 0 bases, with 16 bases between. The germline CDR1 and CDR2 sequences are SGHDN and FVKESK. CDR3 nucleotides: TGTGCCAGCAGCCCCGTCCGGTTCGCCTTCTCCTACGAGCAGTACTTC. It specifies CASSPVRFAFSYEQYF.

The rearrangement joins TRBV7-2 to TRBJ2-5; 11 bases are a match to TRBD1. Germline CDR1 reads SGHTA; CDR2 reads FQGNSA. This CDR3 spans 15 amino acids. Trimming removed 2 bases from V and 9 bases from J; junction bases left unmatched: 8. Here the CDR3 reads CASSLPTGTGGAQYF. For the CDR3, the DNA is TGTGCCAGCAGCTTACCCACCGGGACAGGGGGAGCCCAGTACTTC. The variable domain in full, completed from reference TRBV7-2 and TRBJ2-5, reads GAGVSQSPSNKVTEKGKDVELRCDPISGHTALYWYRQSLGQGLEFLIYFQGNSAPDKSGLPSDRFSAERTGGSVSTLTIQRTQQEDSAVYLCASSLPTGTGGAQYFGPGTRLLVL.

The CDR3 DNA reads as TGCGCCAGCAGCGAAACGGACAGGGGGCGACGTCATTTT. Translated, it gives CASSETDRGRRHF. The chain employs TRBV5-1 and TRBJ1-5; the match to TRBD1 covers 11 bases. V gave up 4 bases and J gave up 16 bases; unmatched junction bases: 10. Germline-derived CDR1 and CDR2 are SGHRS and YFSETQ. The CDR3 loop spans 13 amino acids.

The chain employs TRBV19 and TRBJ1-5, with unresolved D. The germline V gene has CDR1 LNHDA and CDR2 SQIVND (reference sequence). The CDR3 totals 16 residues. The V end lost 1 base, the J end lost 5 bases, and 15 bases lay between the germline ends. This chain's CDR3 is CASSIVVYSYHQPQHF. Written as DNA, the CDR3 is TGTGCCAGTAGTATAGTTGTTTACAGTTATCATCAGCCCCAGCATTTT.

The chain has TRBV27 and TRBJ2-1; the match to TRBD2 covers 8 bases. Losses at the gene ends were 7 bases for V and 3 bases for J; bases not matched to a gene: 17. The V gene's germline CDR1 is MNHEY and CDR2 SMNVEV (reference sequence). The CDR3 sequence is 18 residues long. The CDR3 DNA follows: TGTGCCAGCAAATACCCCCTTAGCGGGATAAAGGACTACAATGAGCAGTTCTTC. The encoded protein is CASKYPLSGIKDYNEQFF.

This clone was found once. The J gene is TRBJ2-5, the V gene TRBV28; the D gene is possibly TRBD2 (6 bases). The V end lost 10 bases, the J end lost 4 bases, and 13 bases lay between the germline ends. Germline assignment: CDR1 MDHEN and CDR2 SYDVKM. This CDR3 has 12 amino acids. For the CDR3, the DNA is TGTGCCACCACCACCGGGAGAGAGACCCAGTACTTC. Translating gives CATTTGRETQYF.

The rearrangement uses TRBV4-2 and TRBJ2-5; TRBD1 agrees at 8 bases. The CDR3 is 13 residues long. Germline CDR1 and CDR2: LGHNA and YNFKEQ. The V and J ends lost 6 bases and 9 bases, in that order; junction bases with no gene match: 9. CDR3 residues: CASSQDRAEAQYF. The CDR3 nucleotides read TGTGCCAGCAGTCAGGACAGGGCTGAGGCCCAGTACTTC.

The chain uses TRBV9 and TRBJ2-1; D ambiguous. The CDR3 contains 12 residues. Germline CDR1 is SGDLS and CDR2 is YYNGEE. Trimming took off 4 bases at V and 9 bases at J, with 11 bases between the two ends. The CDR3 DNA is TGTGCCAGCAGCCCCCCGGAGTTTGAGCAGTTCTTC. Amino acid sequence: CASSPPEFEQFF.

V is TRBV7-2 and J is TRBJ1-4; D is unresolved. Looked up from germline, CDR1 is SGHTA and CDR2 is FQGNSA. The CDR3 is 13 residues long. V gave up 4 bases and J gave up 5 bases, with 8 bases separating them. This chain's CDR3 is CASSSRANEKLFF. CDR3 bases: TGTGCCAGCAGCTCTAGAGCGAATGAAAAACTGTTTTTT.

The chain carries TRBV7-8 and TRBJ1-5; D gene unclear. This CDR3 is built from 13 residues. In germline, CDR1 is SGHVS, CDR2 FQNEAQ. CDR3 protein: CVAAGVGNQPQHF. The CDR3 DNA is TGTGTCGCGGCCGGGGTGGGCAATCAGCCCCAGCATTTT.

This chain connects TRBV18 to TRBJ1-2; tentative D call: TRBD1 (5 bases). Trimming took 0 bases from V and 0 from J, leaving 17 bases between them. CDR1 and CDR2 from the germline V gene are KGHSH and LQKENI. The CDR3 covers 18 residues. The CDR3 reads CASSPPVVGAIPNYGYTF. In DNA form, the CDR3 reads TGTGCCAGCTCACCACCGGTAGTAGGGGCGATCCCTAACTATGGCTACACCTTC.

V usage is TRBV19 and J usage is TRBJ1-2, with D unclear. Germline CDR1 LNHDA, CDR2 SQIVND (reference sequence). V dropped 1 base and J dropped 8 bases, with 14 bases sitting between them. The CDR3 length is 14 residues. The CDR3 sequence: CASSIVLQDKGYTF. The CDR3 DNA sequence: TGTGCCAGTAGTATAGTTCTTCAGGATAAAGGCTACACCTTC.

The V and J genes are TRBV7-2 and TRBJ1-2; weak D call: TRBD1 (6 bases). Germline CDR1 and CDR2: SGHTA and FQGNSA. The CDR3 spans 15 residues. V lost 4 bases and J 5 bases, leaving 17 bases between the germline ends. This CDR3 reads CASSSQGIKAYGYTF. As DNA, the CDR3 is TGTGCCAGCAGCTCCCAGGGGATTAAAGCGTATGGCTACACCTTC.

The chain links TRBV9 to TRBJ1-2; 9 bases fit TRBD1. Trimming took 3 bases from V and 4 from J; bases not matched to a gene: 4. The CDR3 sequence is 14 residues long. In germline, CDR1 is SGDLS, CDR2 YYNGEE. CDR3 DNA sequence: TGTGCCAGCAGCGGCGGACAGGGGATCTATGGCTACACCTTC. Translation gives CASSGGQGIYGYTF. The full variable domain, in which reference TRBV9 and TRBJ1-2 provide the parts outside the CDR3, is DSGVTQTPKHLITATGQRVTLRCSPRSGDLSVYWYQQSLDQGLQFLIQYYNGEERAKGNILERFSAQQFPDLHSELNLSSLELGDSALYFCASSGGQGIYGYTFGSGTRLTVV.

The V call is TRBV11-2, the J call TRBJ1-2; D gene uncertain. This CDR3 region has 12 residues. The germline V and J ends were trimmed by 1 base and 11 bases, with 11 bases remaining between them. CDR1 and CDR2 (germline): SGHAT, FQNNGV. This chain's CDR3 is CASSLARRVYTF. The CDR3 nucleotides are TGTGCCAGCAGCTTAGCCAGGAGGGTTTACACCTTC.

The V and J genes are TRBV6-1 and TRBJ1-2, with D perhaps TRBD1 (6 bases). Trimming removed 6 bases at V and 1 base at J, with 9 bases between. From germline, CDR1 is MNHNS and CDR2 SASEGT. This CDR3 is 13 amino acids long. DNA for the CDR3: TGTGCCAGCAGCAGGGGTTTTAACTATGGCTACACCTTC. This codes for CASSRGFNYGYTF.

This chain joins TRBV6-6 and TRBJ2-5, with 8 bases lining up with TRBD2. Germline loops: CDR1 MNHNY, CDR2 SVGAGI (reference sequence). V shed 6 bases and J 1 base; nucleotides not matched to a gene: 10. The CDR3 is 16 amino acids. CDR3 protein: CASSKLGGASQETQYF. The CDR3 DNA reads TGTGCCAGCAGCAAACTCGGGGGGGCGAGCCAAGAGACCCAGTACTTC.

This rearrangement joins TRBV5-1 to TRBJ1-1, with D unresolved. CDR3 length: 17 residues. V lost 0 bases and J 0 bases, leaving 15 bases between the germline ends. In germline, CDR1 is SGHRS, CDR2 YFSETQ. The CDR3 region is CASSLVLGMRMNTEAFF. CDR3 nucleotides: TGCGCCAGCAGCTTGGTTTTAGGAATGAGGATGAACACTGAAGCTTTCTTT.

V gene TRBV5-6 combines with J gene TRBJ1-1; D perhaps matches TRBD1 (5 bases). Germline V CDR1 and CDR2: SGHDT, YYEEEE. The germline V and J ends were trimmed by 1 base and 11 bases, with 21 bases remaining between them. This CDR3 is built from 15 residues. The CDR3 DNA reads TGTGCCAGCAGCTTGTGGGGGGACCCTCCTTCACCGGCTTTCTTT. Residues: CASSLWGDPPSPAFF.

CDR3 sequence (DNA): TGTGCCAGCAGTTACTCTACCGGTGCCGGTGAAGCTTTCTTT. It translates to CASSYSTGAGEAFF. J is TRBJ1-1 and V is TRBV6-5, with D hard to call. The V end lost 0 bases, the J end lost 7 bases, and 12 bases lay between the germline ends. Germline V gene data show CDR1 as MNHEY and CDR2 as SVGAGI. The CDR3 extends over 14 amino acids.